These T cell receptor beta chains were read from a single sample in a study of cytomegalovirus exposure and HLA in healthy donors. Clones were read by immunoSEQ multiplex PCR, and TCRdb kept only the in-frame ones, dropping some. This sample has 150,000 or so clones, with over 65% found just once. The source material was PBMCs. These TCRs come from a female donor in good health and CMV-seronegative. CDR3s include the opening cysteine and the closing phenylalanine or tryptophan. The D gene is left open where the match is weak. A clone size is listed for some rows: how often the clone was seen (once, few, many), or a class if it is expanded.

TRBV9	TRBJ2-1	.	TRBD2	CASSVRGLAGEDNEQFF	TGTGCCAGCAGCGTAAGGGGACTAGCGGGAGAGGACAATGAGCAGTTCTTC
TRBV7-2	TRBJ2-3	.	TRBD2	CASSSRLAGQAEADTQYF	TGTGCCAGCAGCTCACGACTAGCGGGCCAAGCCGAGGCAGATACGCAGTATTTT
TRBV7-2	TRBJ2-7	.	.	CASSPMLGFYEQYF	TGTGCCAGCAGCCCAATGCTCGGTTTCTACGAGCAGTACTTC
TRBV6-5	TRBJ1-2	few	TRBD1	CASSERGLGYTF	TGTGCCAGCAGCGAAAGGGGGCTCGGCTACACCTTC
TRBV21-1	TRBJ1-5	few	.	CASSKGGTGFSSNQPQHF	TGTGCCAGCAGCAAAGGGGGGACAGGGTTTTCATCCAATCAGCCCCAGCATTTT
TRBV4-3	TRBJ1-5	.	TRBD1	CASSQSGDRDNQPQHF	TGCGCCAGCAGCCAATCGGGAGACAGGGACAATCAGCCCCAGCATTTT
TRBV11-2	TRBJ2-7	.	TRBD2	CASSLATSGYEQYF	TGTGCCAGCAGCTTAGCGACTAGCGGTTACGAGCAGTACTTC
TRBV6-1	TRBJ1-2	few	.	CASSEGGDYGYTF	TGTGCCAGCAGTGAGGGGGGGGATTATGGCTACACCTTC
TRBV29-1	TRBJ2-3	.	TRBD1	CSSTGGATDTQYF	TGCAGCAGTACAGGGGGCGCCACAGATACGCAGTATTTT
TRBV5-4	TRBJ2-3	.	TRBD2	CASSAGLAVSTDAQYF	TGTGCCAGCAGCGCGGGACTAGCGGTTAGCACAGATGCGCAGTATTTT
TRBV6-5	TRBJ2-7	.	TRBD2	CASSYSREGPYEQYF	TGTGCCAGCAGTTACTCGCGGGAGGGCCCCTACGAGCAGTACTTC
TRBV5-1	TRBJ2-1	few	TRBD2	CASSLSSGFSSYNEQFF	TGCGCCAGCAGCTTGAGTAGCGGGTTCAGCTCCTACAATGAGCAGTTCTTC
TRBV27	TRBJ1-5	.	TRBD1	CASSTGGLNQPQHF	TGTGCCAGCAGCACAGGGGGCCTTAATCAGCCCCAGCATTTT
TRBV7-9	TRBJ1-4	.	TRBD1	CASSTYGQGRSEKLFF	TGTGCCAGCAGCACCTATGGACAGGGACGGTCCGAAAAACTGTTTTTT
TRBV5-8	TRBJ2-5	.	.	CASSLDWGATQYF	TGTGCCAGCAGCTTGGATTGGGGCGCGACCCAGTACTTC
TRBV19	TRBJ2-1	.	TRBD2	CASNRPGGRAVHEQFF	TGTGCCAGTAATCGCCCCGGTGGGAGGGCGGTGCATGAGCAGTTCTTC
TRBV4-3	TRBJ2-1	once	.	CASSQGASVYNEQFF	TGCGCCAGCAGCCAAGGAGCTAGCGTGTACAATGAGCAGTTCTTC
TRBV7-9	TRBJ2-7	.	TRBD1	CASSSGQGTSYEQYF	TGTGCCAGCAGCTCCGGACAGGGGACTTCCTACGAGCAGTACTTC
TRBV7-3	TRBJ2-7	few	.	CASSLLGGPSSYEQYF	TGTGCCAGCAGCTTACTCGGGGGGCCGAGCTCCTACGAGCAGTACTTC
TRBV6-5	TRBJ1-2	few	TRBD1	CASSRTGANYGYTF	TGTGCCAGCAGTCGGACAGGGGCTAACTATGGCTACACCTTC
TRBV6-1	TRBJ2-7	.	.	CASSKGQTSSYEQYF	TGTGCCAGCAGTAAAGGACAGACAAGCTCCTACGAGCAGTACTTC
TRBV7-2	TRBJ1-1	.	.	CASSLARTGGTEAFF	TGTGCCAGCAGCTTAGCTCGGACGGGGGGAACTGAAGCTTTCTTT
TRBV5-1	TRBJ2-4	.	TRBD1	CASSSTGTGIGNIQYF	TGCGCCAGCAGCTCGACCGGGACAGGGATAGGAAACATTCAGTACTTC
TRBV7-9	TRBJ2-1	.	.	CASSLRLESYNEQFF	TGTGCCAGCAGCTTACGACTAGAATCCTACAATGAGCAGTTCTTC
TRBV9	TRBJ2-4	.	TRBD2	CASSFGGTSGGNIQYF	TGTGCCAGCAGCTTCGGTGGGACTAGCGGTGGGAACATTCAGTACTTC
TRBV12-5	TRBJ2-7	.	.	CASATWGRSYEQYF	TGTGCTAGTGCCACATGGGGCAGATCCTACGAGCAGTACTTC
TRBV5-1	TRBJ1-3	.	TRBD1	CASSLGTDSGNTIYF	TGCGCCAGCAGCCTAGGGACAGACTCTGGAAACACCATATATTTT
TRBV19	TRBJ2-7	.	TRBD2	CASSIAGGRVYEQYF	TGTGCCAGTAGTATAGCCGGCGGGAGGGTATACGAGCAGTACTTC
TRBV5-4	TRBJ2-2	.	TRBD2	CASSSGLAGGTGELFF	TGTGCCAGCAGCTCGGGACTAGCGGGGGGCACCGGGGAGCTGTTTTTT
TRBV29-1	TRBJ2-7	.	.	CSVVQGSYEQYF	TGCAGCGTAGTACAGGGCTCCTACGAGCAGTACTTC
TRBV7-2	TRBJ2-3	.	TRBD1	CASSYTGVSSTDTQYF	TGTGCCAGCAGCTATACAGGGGTTTCTAGCACAGATACGCAGTATTTT
TRBV28	TRBJ1-1	.	TRBD1	CASSDGDRGMNTEAFF	TGTGCCAGCAGTGACGGGGACAGGGGGATGAACACTGAAGCTTTCTTT
TRBV7-8	TRBJ2-1	.	.	CASFSGSNEQFF	TGTGCCAGCTTCTCGGGTTCCAATGAGCAGTTCTTC
TRBV14	TRBJ1-4	.	TRBD1	CASSVRQGGEKLFF	TGCGCCAGCAGCGTCCGACAGGGCGGTGAAAAACTGTTTTTT
TRBV18	TRBJ1-2	.	TRBD1	CASSSGQGGYGYTF	TGTGCCAGCTCATCTGGACAGGGGGGCTATGGCTACACCTTC
TRBV7-8	TRBJ2-4	once	.	CASSLGRESITTRSAKNIQYF	TGTGCCAGCAGCTTAGGTCGGGAGTCAATCACTACCCGGAGCGCCAAAAACATTCAGTACTTC
TRBV10-3	TRBJ2-7	.	.	CAIRQTAHEQYF	TGTGCCATCAGACAGACAGCCCACGAGCAGTACTTC